Presented here are 30 T cell receptor beta chains from one specimen sequenced in a study of T cell responses to AZD1222 COVID-19 vaccine. Measured with immunoSEQ multiplex PCR; TCRdb has only the in-frame clones, and not every one. The sample contains 180,000 or so clones, about 90% of which appear only once. Sequences were derived from peripheral blood, sampled 28 days after the second AZD1222 dose. These receptors were taken from an adult who received the AZD1222 COVID-19 vaccine.

The chain has TRBV5-4 and TRBJ1-2; a weak D match, TRBD1 (5 bases). Germline V lookup: CDR1 SGHNT, CDR2 YYREEE (reference sequence). This CDR3 contains 15 residues. V shed 2 bases and J shed 4 bases, with 15 bases lying between them. The CDR3 DNA follows: TGTGCCAGCAGCTTTTCTCAGGGTCCTTTCTATGGCTACACCTTC. This gives the protein CASSFSQGPFYGYTF.

The chain combines TRBV7-2 with TRBJ2-1, with TRBD2 matching over 7 bases. The CDR3 is 15 residues long. Germline V CDR1 and CDR2: SGHTA, FQGNSA. Unmatched junction bases numbered 8, after V lost 5 bases and J lost 4 bases. DNA for the CDR3: TGTGCCAGCAGCCTCACCGGGACTACTTACAATGAGCAGTTCTTC. Its protein product is CASSLTGTTYNEQFF.

The rearrangement uses TRBV30 and TRBJ1-6; 9 bases are shared with TRBD1. J lost 7 bases, V lost 5 bases, and 9 bases had no gene match. This CDR3 comprises 15 residues. Germline V gene sequence: CDR1 GTSNPN, CDR2 SVGIG (reference sequence). For the CDR3, the DNA is TGTGCCTGGGAATCACAGGGGGCGAACAATTCACCCCTCCACTTT. Protein product: CAWESQGANNSPLHF.

The chain recombines TRBV5-1 with TRBJ1-3; possibly TRBD1 for D (6 bases). V was shortened by 0 bases and J by 6 bases, with 13 bases between the two germline ends. The length of the CDR3 is 15 residues. Germline lookup yields CDR1 SGHRS and CDR2 YFSETQ. The CDR3 nucleotides read TGCGCCAGCAGCTTGGAAGGCAGGGACATAAACACCATATATTTT. Amino acid sequence: CASSLEGRDINTIYF. Full variable domain (rest looked up from reference TRBV5-1 and TRBJ1-3): KAGVTQTPRYLIKTRGQQVTLSCSPISGHRSVSWYQQTPGQGLQFLFEYFSETQRNKGNFPGRFSGRQFSNSRSEMNVSTLELGDSALYLCASSLEGRDINTIYFGEGSWLTVV.

The chain employs TRBV10-3 and TRBJ2-2, with 8 positions matching TRBD2. Germline-derived CDR1 and CDR2 are ENHRY and SYGVKD. This CDR3 region has 15 residues. Germline trimming cut 6 bases from V and 1 base from J; bases unmatched to any gene: 4. This CDR3 is CAIRVAGQNTGELFF. In nucleotides, the CDR3 is TGTGCCATCAGGGTAGCGGGACAGAACACCGGGGAGCTGTTTTTT.

CDR3: CASSLTVSTYEQYF. The CDR3 region has the DNA TGCGCCAGCAGCTTGACGGTATCGACCTACGAGCAGTACTTC. The gene calls are TRBV5-1 and TRBJ2-7; D gene ambiguous. This CDR3 is 14 amino acids long. V shed 1 base and J shed 2 bases, with 10 bases lying between them. Germline values: CDR1 SGHRS, CDR2 YFSETQ.

The rearrangement joins TRBV4-1 to TRBJ2-7; 8 bases are shared with TRBD2. The CDR3 has 15 amino acids. V gave up 4 bases and J gave up 2 bases; unmatched junction bases: 7. The germline V gene encodes CDR1 MGHRA and CDR2 YSYEKL. CDR3 protein: CASSPLAGGTYEQYF. The CDR3 DNA reads TGCGCCAGCAGCCCCCTGGCGGGAGGAACCTACGAGCAGTACTTC.

This clone turned up a few times. The V call is TRBV5-6, the J call TRBJ2-7; 7 nucleotides line up with TRBD1. Trimming removed 4 bases from V and 0 bases from J; junction bases left unmatched: 7. Germline values: CDR1 SGHDT, CDR2 YYEEEE. There are 15 residues in the CDR3. The DNA for the CDR3 is TGTGCCAGCAGCCCCGAGGGGGCCACCTCCTACGAGCAGTACTTC. This encodes CASSPEGATSYEQYF.

This clone was observed a single time. The chain uses TRBV4-1 and TRBJ2-5, with 9 positions matching TRBD1. This CDR3 region has 15 residues. CDR1 is MGHRA and CDR2 is YSYEKL in the germline V gene. V trimming: 1 base; J trimming: 5 bases; junction bases outside the gene matches: 5. This chain's CDR3 is CASSQVRQGVETQYF. The CDR3, as DNA: TGCGCCAGCAGCCAAGTCAGACAGGGGGTGGAGACCCAGTACTTC.

V usage is TRBV7-2 and J usage is TRBJ1-2; 7 nucleotides align to TRBD1. The CDR3 has 15 residues. Looked up from germline, CDR1 is SGHTA and CDR2 is FQGNSA. V lost 0 bases, J lost 6 bases, and 7 bases stayed unmatched. This CDR3 is CASSLAPGQGDGYTF. The DNA for the CDR3 is TGTGCCAGCAGCTTAGCTCCAGGGCAGGGGGATGGCTACACCTTC.

This chain links TRBV5-4 with TRBJ2-3; 7 bases map to TRBD1. The junction had 6 bases not matched to a gene; V was cut back by 5 bases and J by 3 bases. Germline CDR1 reads SGHNT; CDR2 reads YYREEE (reference sequence). This CDR3 has 14 amino acids. DNA of the CDR3: TGTGCCAGCAGTCAGTCAGGGGGTACAGATACGCAGTATTTT. It translates to CASSQSGGTDTQYF.

In DNA form, the CDR3 reads TGTGCCAGCAGCTCCCCATTTGGTGGGGTTATGAACACTGAAGCTTTCTTT. It yields the protein CASSSPFGGVMNTEAFF. The chain has TRBV5-4 and TRBJ1-1; D gene ambiguous. The CDR3 totals 17 residues. CDR1 is SGHNT, CDR2 YYREEE, per germline (reference sequence). Between the trimmed V and J ends, which lost 3 bases and 0 bases, there was a span of 18 bases.

This sequence joins TRBV9 and TRBJ2-7; TRBD2 matches 8 bases. V lost 4 bases and J lost 8; bases outside the gene matches: 8. CDR1 is SGDLS, CDR2 YYNGEE, per germline. The CDR3 has 13 amino acids. The DNA of the CDR3 is TGTGCCAGCAGCTCCGGGGGGGCTGAGAAGCAGTACTTC. Translated: CASSSGGAEKQYF.

V usage is TRBV12-3 or TRBV12-4 and J usage is TRBJ1-2; D gene uncertain. This CDR3 contains 12 residues. Between the trimmed V and J ends, which lost 2 bases and 0 bases, there was a span of 1 base. The CDR3 protein is CASSLTNYGYTF. In nucleotides, the CDR3 is TGTGCCAGCAGTTTAACTAACTATGGCTACACCTTC.

The rearrangement joins TRBV20-1 to TRBJ2-7; D not resolved. Germline V gene sequence: CDR1 DFQATT, CDR2 SNEGSKA (reference sequence). The CDR3 loop spans 13 amino acids. V shed 3 bases and J shed 3 bases, with 12 bases lying between them. The CDR3: CSASSLVNYEQYF. The CDR3 nucleotides read TGCAGTGCTAGTAGTCTAGTTAACTACGAGCAGTACTTC.

This chain joins TRBV6-5 and TRBJ1-1; tentative D call: TRBD1 (5 bases). The CDR3 extends over 14 amino acids. The ends were cut back, 9 bases at V and 6 bases at J, with 20 bases in the middle. CDR1 is MNHEY and CDR2 is SVGAGI in the germline V gene. CDR3 nucleotides: TGTGCCAGTAATTCTGGACACGGATATCCTGAAGCTTTCTTT. It is translated as CASNSGHGYPEAFF.

The chain links TRBV4-2 to TRBJ1-2; 7 nucleotides match TRBD1. The ends lost 0 bases at V and 4 bases at J; junction bases unmatched: 11. Per germline, CDR1 LGHNA and CDR2 YNFKEQ. The CDR3 spans 17 residues. CDR3 sequence: CASSQDPLAGGAYGYTF. The CDR3 DNA reads as TGTGCCAGCAGCCAAGATCCTCTTGCAGGGGGGGCCTATGGCTACACCTTC.

The rearrangement joins TRBV19 to TRBJ2-1; perhaps D is TRBD1 or TRBD2 (5 bases each). Per germline, CDR1 LNHDA and CDR2 SQIVND (reference sequence). The V gene lost 4 bases and the J gene lost 8 bases, with 15 bases spanning the gap. The CDR3 extends over 14 amino acids. This chain's CDR3 is CASSKGWGTDEQFF. The CDR3 region has the DNA TGTGCCAGTAGTAAGGGGTGGGGGACGGATGAGCAGTTCTTC.

This sequence joins TRBV5-1 and TRBJ2-1, with 12 nucleotides matching TRBD1. The CDR3 length is 17 residues. Germline values: CDR1 SGHRS, CDR2 YFSETQ. J gave up 7 bases and V 2 bases, and 10 bases lay outside the gene matches. The CDR3 nucleotides read TGCGCCAGCAGCTTCGGGCCCGGGACAGGGGGCTGGAATGAGCAGTTCTTC. This encodes CASSFGPGTGGWNEQFF.

The gene calls are TRBV5-1 and TRBJ2-7; D is unclear. In germline, CDR1 is SGHRS, CDR2 YFSETQ. Trimming shortened V by 4 bases and J by 4 bases, and 9 bases separated the two germline ends. This CDR3 is built from 12 residues. CDR3 loop: CASSPPSYEQYF. In DNA form, the CDR3 reads TGCGCCAGCAGCCCACCCTCGTACGAGCAGTACTTC.

This rearrangement joins TRBV5-1 to TRBJ2-5; D is unresolved. Trimming removed 5 bases at V and 2 bases at J, with 4 bases between. The CDR3 covers 11 residues. Per germline, CDR1 SGHRS and CDR2 YFSETQ. CDR3 sequence: CASRGQETQYF. CDR3 coding DNA: TGCGCCAGCAGAGGACAAGAGACCCAGTACTTC.

The J gene is TRBJ1-6, the V gene TRBV6-5, with TRBD1 as a possible D gene (5 bases). The CDR3 totals 13 residues. Germline V gene lookup returns CDR1 MNHEY and CDR2 SVGAGI. Trimming removed 6 bases at V and 9 bases at J, with 12 bases between. This CDR3 is CASRNGGFSPLHF. Written as DNA, the CDR3 is TGTGCCAGCAGGAACGGGGGTTTTTCACCCCTCCACTTT.

The rearrangement joins TRBV7-8 to TRBJ2-2; D not certain. Trimming removed 0 bases at V and 1 base at J, with 15 bases between. The CDR3 sequence is 18 residues long. Germline V lookup: CDR1 SGHVS, CDR2 FQNEAQ. CDR3 sequence (DNA): TGTGCCAGCAGCTTAGCCTCACTATATCTCGAGAACACCGGGGAGCTGTTTTTT. It encodes CASSLASLYLENTGELFF.

The gene calls are TRBV2 and TRBJ2-6; D assignment may be TRBD1 or TRBD2 (6 bases each). Trimming left V 11 bases short and J 2 bases short, with 19 bases between. Germline CDR1 is SNHLY and CDR2 is FYNNEI. CDR3 size: 16 residues. This chain's CDR3 is CAGRRGREAGANVLTF. CDR3 DNA sequence: TGTGCCGGGCGCCGGGGGCGCGAGGCTGGGGCCAACGTCCTGACTTTC.

J is TRBJ2-1 and V is TRBV7-3, with D possibly being TRBD1 (6 bases). The length of the CDR3 is 15 residues. V was clipped by 5 bases and J by 0 bases, with 11 bases between them. The germline V gene encodes CDR1 SGHTA and CDR2 FQGTGA. The CDR3 is CASSATGSSYNEQFF. The CDR3 region has the DNA TGTGCCAGCAGCGCCACAGGGAGCTCCTACAATGAGCAGTTCTTC.

The V gene is TRBV11-2, the J gene TRBJ1-6; D remains unclear. The CDR3 is 12 residues long. Trimming shortened V by 3 bases and J by 8 bases, and 5 bases separated the two germline ends. Germline CDR1 is SGHAT and CDR2 is FQNNGV. The CDR3 loop is CASSFSDSPLHF. CDR3 DNA sequence: TGTGCCAGCAGCTTTAGTGATTCACCCCTCCACTTT.

The chain employs TRBV10-2 and TRBJ2-2, with D possibly being TRBD1 (5 bases). The CDR3 spans 13 residues. CDR1 and CDR2 from the germline V gene are WSHSY and SAAADI. V shed 5 bases and J shed 6 bases, with 10 bases lying between them. The CDR3 loop is CASSKTEPGELFF. In DNA form, the CDR3 reads TGCGCCAGCAGTAAGACAGAACCCGGGGAGCTGTTTTTT.

The chain joins TRBV5-6 to TRBJ2-7; perhaps TRBD1 as D (6 bases). The V gene lost 1 base and the J gene lost 6 bases, with 14 bases spanning the gap. CDR3 length equals 14 residues. Germline V gene sequence: CDR1 SGHDT, CDR2 YYEEEE. The CDR3 here is CASSLRQEFAEQYF. The CDR3 DNA reads TGTGCCAGCAGCTTGAGACAGGAGTTTGCCGAGCAGTACTTC. The whole variable domain, filled in from reference TRBV5-6 and TRBJ2-7, reads DAGVTQSPTHLIKTRGQQVTLRCSPKSGHDTVSWYQQALGQGPQFIFQYYEEEERQRGNFPDRFSGHQFPNYSSELNVNALLLGDSALYLCASSLRQEFAEQYFGPGTRLTVT.

This rearrangement joins TRBV7-8 to TRBJ1-5, with D possibly being TRBD1 (5 bases). V lost 0 bases and J lost 2, with 14 bases in between. The CDR3 sequence is 17 residues long. Per the germline V gene, CDR1 is SGHVS and CDR2 is FQNEAQ. CDR3 in amino acids: CASSLATRDRGNQPQHF. CDR3 nucleotide sequence: TGTGCCAGCAGCTTAGCGACCCGGGACCGGGGCAATCAGCCCCAGCATTTT. The variable domain in full, with the rest retrieved from reference TRBV7-8 and TRBJ1-5, is GAGVSQSPRYKVAKRGQDVALRCDPISGHVSLFWYQQALGQGPEFLTYFQNEAQLDKSGLPSDRFFAERPEGSVSTLKIQRTQQEDSAVYLCASSLATRDRGNQPQHFGDGTRLSIL.

The V call is TRBV6-6, the J call TRBJ1-1; 8 bases fit TRBD1. The CDR3 has 13 amino acids. Trimming removed 5 bases from V and 1 base from J; junction bases left unmatched: 0. Germline CDR1 reads MNHNY; CDR2 reads SVGAGI (reference sequence). The CDR3 reads CASSGQGNTEAFF. In DNA, the CDR3 is TGTGCCAGCAGTGGACAGGGGAACACTGAAGCTTTCTTT.